Below, 13 T cell receptor beta chains from the same sample are listed, as sequenced in a study of PD-1 blockade in mismatch repair-deficient tumors (dated 2017 in TCRdb). The library was prepared using the immunoSEQ multiplex PCR assay. Entries here come from immuneACCESS through TCRdb and include only in-frame sequences with V and J called. Some clones fail to appear in such tables; in the studies checked, an unresolved V gene covers under half of the shortfall, and the cause of the remainder is unknown. The sample table lists about 49,000 clones, 65% to 80% of them with a count of one. Roughly 3.4% of the sample comes from the top ten. The time point label of this sample denotes: peripheral blood before pembrolizumab. The source material was PBMCs, sampled before pembrolizumab treatment. The source of these receptors is an adult with mismatch repair-deficient cancer.

This chain links TRBV12-5 with TRBJ2-1; no firm D call. Trimming removed 0 bases from V and 4 bases from J, with 13 bases in between. The CDR3 extends over 16 amino acids. Germline lookup yields CDR1 LGHNT and CDR2 FRNRAP. CDR3 bases: TGTGCTAGTGGTTTGGTAATGTCTCGCGTTTACAATGAGCAGTTCTTC. Its translation is CASGLVMSRVYNEQFF.

The rearrangement links TRBV5-1 to TRBJ2-7; maybe TRBD2 (6 bases). Germline V gives CDR1 SGHRS, CDR2 YFSETQ. The CDR3 covers 14 residues. The germline V and J ends were trimmed by 4 bases and 2 bases, with 13 bases remaining between them. CDR3 region: CASSADGGTYEQYF. CDR3 bases: TGCGCCAGCAGCGCTGACGGGGGTACCTACGAGCAGTACTTC.

This chain links TRBV2 with TRBJ1-5; no clear D gene. CDR1 SNHLY and CDR2 FYNNEI come from the germline V gene. With 5 bases removed from V and 4 bases from J, the gap between germline ends came to 15 bases. CDR3 length: 15 amino acids. CDR3 nucleotide sequence: TGTGCCAGCAGTCCAGACGGACTTTTTAATCAGCCCCAGCATTTT. It encodes CASSPDGLFNQPQHF.

The V call is TRBV25-1, the J call TRBJ1-3, with D hard to call. The CDR3 spans 11 residues. With 6 bases removed from V and 1 base from J, the gap between germline ends came to 1 base. The germline V gene has CDR1 MGHDK and CDR2 SYGVNS. The CDR3 region is CASRSGNTIYF. The CDR3 DNA reads TGTGCCAGCAGATCTGGAAACACCATATATTTT.

This chain uses TRBV4-3 with TRBJ2-7; no definite D call. Trimming took off 0 bases at V and 6 bases at J, with 12 bases between the two ends. The CDR3 is 14 amino acids. Per the germline V gene, CDR1 is LGHNA and CDR2 is YSLEER. The CDR3 spells CASSQDYDGREQYF. DNA for the CDR3: TGCGCCAGCAGCCAAGATTATGATGGCCGCGAGCAGTACTTC.

V gene TRBV14 combines with J gene TRBJ1-3; D perhaps matches TRBD1 (5 bases). The V and J ends lost 4 bases and 0 bases respectively, with 10 bases between them. From germline, CDR1 is SGHDN and CDR2 FVKESK. This CDR3 has 15 amino acids. The CDR3 DNA follows: TGTGCCAGCAGCCGGGACTGGAGCTCTGGAAACACCATATATTTT. This gives the protein CASSRDWSSGNTIYF.

This clone occurred once. This sequence joins TRBV19 and TRBJ2-3; tentatively, D is TRBD2 (7 bases). Germline assignment: CDR1 LNHDA and CDR2 SQIVND (reference sequence). Trimming removed 7 bases from V and 10 bases from J, with 12 bases in between. This CDR3 is built from 11 residues. The CDR3 reads CASKEGGAQYF. The CDR3 DNA reads TGTGCCAGTAAGGAGGGGGGGGCGCAGTATTTT.

This rearrangement joins TRBV19 to TRBJ2-2; the D gene could be TRBD1 or TRBD2 (5 bases each). V shed 3 bases and J shed 4 bases, with 9 bases lying between them. The CDR3 contains 14 residues. Germline-derived CDR1 and CDR2 are LNHDA and SQIVND (reference sequence). CDR3 sequence (DNA): TGTGCCAGTAGTATGAGGGGAAGCACCGGGGAGCTGTTTTTT. Translated: CASSMRGSTGELFF.

This chain uses TRBV11-3 with TRBJ1-1; no clear D. CDR1 is SGHNT and CDR2 is YENEEA in the germline V gene. CDR3 length: 12 residues. Trimming removed 4 bases from V and 0 bases from J, with 3 bases in between. In nucleotides, the CDR3 is TGTGCCAGCAGCTCAGTGAACACTGAAGCTTTCTTT. Its translation is CASSSVNTEAFF.

The rearrangement links TRBV27 to TRBJ2-7; TRBD2 matches at 14 bases. CDR1 and CDR2 from the germline V gene are MNHEY and SMNVEV (reference sequence). V lost 6 bases, J lost 7 bases, and 2 bases stayed unmatched. This CDR3 has 13 amino acids. CDR3 loop: CASRGLAGVEQYF. The CDR3 bases are TGTGCCAGCAGGGGACTAGCGGGAGTAGAGCAGTACTTC.

This chain connects TRBV7-6 to TRBJ2-1; D is unclear. V was shortened by 4 bases and J by 2 bases, with 9 bases between the two germline ends. This CDR3 comprises 14 residues. Germline values: CDR1 SGHVS, CDR2 FNYEAQ. This chain's CDR3 is CASSSRRTYNEQFF. The CDR3 nucleotides are TGTGCCAGCAGCTCCCGCCGGACCTACAATGAGCAGTTCTTC.

CDR3 in DNA: TGTGCCAGCTCACCAGGACAGGGGCCTGGAAACACCATATATTTT. It yields the protein CASSPGQGPGNTIYF. The chain joins TRBV18 to TRBJ1-3, with TRBD1 matching over 9 bases. CDR1 KGHSH and CDR2 LQKENI come from the germline V gene. This CDR3 has 15 amino acids. V lost 2 bases, J lost 2 bases, and 1 base stayed unmatched.

This CDR3 reads CASSLKGDSGANVLTF. In DNA form, the CDR3 reads TGTGCCAGCAGCCTAAAGGGGGACTCTGGGGCCAACGTCCTGACTTTC. V and J are TRBV6-4 and TRBJ2-6; the D gene is possibly TRBD1 (6 bases). Deletions cut 6 bases from V and 0 bases from J, with 12 bases between. The CDR3 is 16 residues long. Germline values: CDR1 MRHNA, CDR2 SNTAGT.